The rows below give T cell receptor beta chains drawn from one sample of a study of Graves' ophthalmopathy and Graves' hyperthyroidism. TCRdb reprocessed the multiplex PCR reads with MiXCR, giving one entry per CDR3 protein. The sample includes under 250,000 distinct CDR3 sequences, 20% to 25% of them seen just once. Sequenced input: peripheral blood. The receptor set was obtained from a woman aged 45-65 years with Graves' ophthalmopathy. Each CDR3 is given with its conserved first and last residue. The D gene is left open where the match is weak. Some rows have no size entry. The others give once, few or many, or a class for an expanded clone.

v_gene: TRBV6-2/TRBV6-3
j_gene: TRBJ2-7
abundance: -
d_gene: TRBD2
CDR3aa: CASKRNPGLARPYGQYF
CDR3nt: TGTGCCAGCAAAAGGAACCCCGGACTAGCGAGGCCCTACGGGCAGTACTTC

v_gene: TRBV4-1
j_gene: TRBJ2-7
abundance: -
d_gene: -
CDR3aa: CASSPSVGGGRDYEQYF
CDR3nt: TGCGCCAGCAGCCCCTCCGTCGGGGGTGGCAGGGACTACGAGCAGTACTTC

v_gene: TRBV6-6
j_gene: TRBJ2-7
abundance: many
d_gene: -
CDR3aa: CASRRGQQTYEQYF
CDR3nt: TGTGCCAGCAGGCGCGGACAGCAAACCTACGAGCAGTACTTC

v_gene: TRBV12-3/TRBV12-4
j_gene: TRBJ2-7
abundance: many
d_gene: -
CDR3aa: CASLSRLPSEQYF
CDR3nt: TGTGCCAGCCTCAGCCGACTCCCGAGCGAGCAGTACTTC

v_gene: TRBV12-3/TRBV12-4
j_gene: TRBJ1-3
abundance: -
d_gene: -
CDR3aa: CASRRQDHSGNTIYF
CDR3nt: TGTGCCAGCAGACGACAGGACCACTCTGGAAACACCATATATTTT

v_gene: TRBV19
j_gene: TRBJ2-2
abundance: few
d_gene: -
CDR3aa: CVSSPRGGITGELFF
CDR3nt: TGTGTCAGTAGTCCCCGTGGGGGGATCACCGGGGAGCTGTTTTTT

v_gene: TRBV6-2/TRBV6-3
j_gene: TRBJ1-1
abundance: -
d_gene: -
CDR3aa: CASSYGLGVYTEAFF
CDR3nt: TGTGCCAGCAGTTACGGTCTGGGTGTGTACACTGAAGCTTTCTTT

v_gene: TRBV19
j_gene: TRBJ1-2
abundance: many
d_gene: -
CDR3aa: CASSITGSLNYGYTF
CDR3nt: TGTGCCAGTAGTATTACGGGCAGCCTAAACTATGGCTACACCTTC

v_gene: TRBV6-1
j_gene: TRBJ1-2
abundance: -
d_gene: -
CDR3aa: CASSSGWENYGYTF
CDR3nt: TGTGCCAGCAGCTCCGGCTGGGAAAACTATGGCTACACCTTC

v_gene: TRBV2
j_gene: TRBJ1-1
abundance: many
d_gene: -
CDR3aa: CASSLTRGWGTEAFF
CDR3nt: TGTGCCAGCAGCCTGACGAGGGGATGGGGCACTGAAGCTTTCTTT

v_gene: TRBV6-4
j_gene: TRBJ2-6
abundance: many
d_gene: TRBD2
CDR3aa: CASSQTSGRPGANVLTF
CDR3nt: TGTGCCAGCAGTCAGACTAGCGGGAGACCTGGGGCCAACGTCCTGACTTTC

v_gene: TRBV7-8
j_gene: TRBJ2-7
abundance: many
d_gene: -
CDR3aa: CASSLTTWAYEQYF
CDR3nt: TGTGCCAGCAGCCTCACCACATGGGCCTACGAGCAGTACTTC

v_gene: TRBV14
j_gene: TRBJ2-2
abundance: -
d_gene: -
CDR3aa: CASSQRPVNTGELFF
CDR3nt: TGTGCCAGCAGCCAAAGACCGGTGAACACCGGGGAGCTGTTTTTT

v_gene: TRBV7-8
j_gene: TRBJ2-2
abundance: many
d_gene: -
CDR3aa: CASSPRSATTNTGELFF
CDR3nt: TGTGCCAGCAGCCCCCGTTCAGCGACAACGAACACCGGGGAGCTGTTTTTT

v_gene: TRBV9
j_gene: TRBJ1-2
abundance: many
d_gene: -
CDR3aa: CASSPGLAYGYTF
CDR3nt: TGTGCCAGCAGCCCGGGCCTGGCCTATGGCTACACCTTC

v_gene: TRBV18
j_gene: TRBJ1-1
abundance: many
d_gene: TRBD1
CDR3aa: CASSPGQAGEAFF
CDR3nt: TGTGCCAGCTCACCGGGACAGGCGGGTGAAGCTTTCTTT

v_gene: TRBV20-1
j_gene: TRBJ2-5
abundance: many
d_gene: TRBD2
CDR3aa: CSAPLGGEAQYF
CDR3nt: TGCAGTGCTCCCCTTGGGGGGGAGGCCCAGTACTTC

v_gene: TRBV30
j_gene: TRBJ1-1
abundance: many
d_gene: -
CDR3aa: CAWSQGGNTEAFF
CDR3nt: TGTGCCTGGAGTCAGGGCGGGAACACTGAAGCTTTCTTT

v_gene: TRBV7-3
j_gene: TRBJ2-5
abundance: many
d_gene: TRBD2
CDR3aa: CASSSTPRVAGVRETQYF
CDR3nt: TGTGCCAGCAGCTCAACCCCTCGCGTGGCGGGAGTCCGAGAGACCCAGTACTTC

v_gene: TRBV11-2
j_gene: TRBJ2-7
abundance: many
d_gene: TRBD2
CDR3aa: CASSRSLAGVVEQYF
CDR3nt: TGTGCCAGCAGCAGATCACTAGCGGGAGTGGTCGAGCAGTACTTC

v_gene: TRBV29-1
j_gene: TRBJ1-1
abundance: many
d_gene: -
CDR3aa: CSVARIEAFF
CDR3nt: TGCAGCGTCGCCAGGATTGAAGCTTTCTTT

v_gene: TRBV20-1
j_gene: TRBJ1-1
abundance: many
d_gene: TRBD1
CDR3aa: CSARPQGGGTEAFF
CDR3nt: TGCAGTGCTAGACCACAGGGGGGAGGCACTGAAGCTTTCTTT

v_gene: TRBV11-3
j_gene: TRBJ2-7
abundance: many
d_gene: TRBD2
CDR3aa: CASSMQLAGGYYEQYF
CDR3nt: TGTGCCAGCAGCATGCAACTAGCGGGAGGTTACTACGAGCAGTACTTC

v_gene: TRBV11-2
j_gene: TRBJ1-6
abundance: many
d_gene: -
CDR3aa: CASSFLSHDSPLHF
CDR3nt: TGTGCCAGCAGCTTCTTGTCCCACGATTCACCCCTCCACTTT

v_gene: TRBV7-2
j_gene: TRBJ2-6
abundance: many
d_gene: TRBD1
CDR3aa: CASSPTGAGANVLTF
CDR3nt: TGTGCCAGCAGCCCCACAGGGGCTGGGGCCAACGTCCTGACTTTC

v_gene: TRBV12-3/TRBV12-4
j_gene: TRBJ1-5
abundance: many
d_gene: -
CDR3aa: CASSLEGKQPQHF
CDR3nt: TGTGCCAGCAGTTTGGAGGGGAAACAGCCCCAGCATTTT

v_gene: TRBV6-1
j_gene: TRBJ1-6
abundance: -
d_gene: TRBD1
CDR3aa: CASIPPQGADSPLHF
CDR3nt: TGTGCCAGCATCCCACCACAGGGGGCGGATTCACCCCTCCACTTT

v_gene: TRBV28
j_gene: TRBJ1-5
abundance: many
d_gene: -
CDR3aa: CASLDNSNQPQHF
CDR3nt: TGTGCCAGCCTAGATAATAGCAATCAGCCCCAGCATTTT

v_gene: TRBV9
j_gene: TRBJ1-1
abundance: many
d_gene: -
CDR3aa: CASSVVPGRARDTEAFF
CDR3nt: TGTGCCAGCAGCGTAGTTCCGGGGCGAGCGAGGGACACTGAAGCTTTCTTT

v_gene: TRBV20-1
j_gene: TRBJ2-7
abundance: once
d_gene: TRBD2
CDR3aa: CSASLGTRGYEQYF
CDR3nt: TGCAGTGCTAGCCTCGGGACTAGGGGCTACGAGCAGTACTTC

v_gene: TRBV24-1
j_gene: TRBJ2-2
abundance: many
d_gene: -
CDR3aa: CATSAPTGELFF
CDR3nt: TGTGCCACGAGCGCCCCCACCGGGGAGCTGTTTTTT

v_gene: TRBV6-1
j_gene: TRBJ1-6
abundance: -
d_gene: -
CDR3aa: CASSTTTGSVNSPLHF
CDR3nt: TGTGCCAGCAGTACAACGACAGGTTCGGTCAATTCACCCCTCCACTTT

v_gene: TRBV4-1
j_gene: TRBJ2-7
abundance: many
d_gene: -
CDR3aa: CASSQRARSDEQYF
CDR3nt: TGCGCCAGCAGCCAGAGGGCCCGGAGCGACGAGCAGTACTTC

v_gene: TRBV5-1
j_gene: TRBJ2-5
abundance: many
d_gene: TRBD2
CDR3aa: CASSWEGETQYF
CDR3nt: TGCGCCAGCAGCTGGGAGGGGGAGACCCAGTACTTC

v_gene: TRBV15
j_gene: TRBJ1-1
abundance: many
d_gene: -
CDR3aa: CATSRGWGNTEAFF
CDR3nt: TGTGCCACCAGCAGAGGATGGGGCAACACTGAAGCTTTCTTT

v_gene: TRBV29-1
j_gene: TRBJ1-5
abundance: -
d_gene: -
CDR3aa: CSVGWGNNQPQHF
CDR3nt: TGCAGCGTTGGTTGGGGGAACAATCAGCCCCAGCATTTT

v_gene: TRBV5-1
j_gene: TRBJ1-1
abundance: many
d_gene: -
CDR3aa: CASSPTAGGGTEAFF
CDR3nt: TGCGCCAGCAGCCCCACAGCCGGAGGTGGCACTGAAGCTTTCTTT

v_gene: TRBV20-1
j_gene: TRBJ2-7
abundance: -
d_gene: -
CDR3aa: CSARNKREQYF
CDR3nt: TGCAGTGCTAGAAACAAGAGGGAGCAGTACTTC

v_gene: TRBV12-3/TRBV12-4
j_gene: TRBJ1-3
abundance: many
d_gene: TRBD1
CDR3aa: CASSRTGGSSGNTIYF
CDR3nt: TGTGCCAGCAGTCGGACAGGGGGCTCGTCTGGAAACACCATATATTTT

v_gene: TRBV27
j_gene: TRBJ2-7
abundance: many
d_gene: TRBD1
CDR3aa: CASSLLQGVDEQYF
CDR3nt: TGTGCCAGCAGTTTGTTACAGGGGGTCGACGAGCAGTACTTC

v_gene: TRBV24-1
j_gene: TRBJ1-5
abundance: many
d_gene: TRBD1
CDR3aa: CATSAQGGSNQPQHF
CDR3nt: TGTGCCACCAGTGCCCAGGGGGGAAGCAATCAGCCCCAGCATTTT

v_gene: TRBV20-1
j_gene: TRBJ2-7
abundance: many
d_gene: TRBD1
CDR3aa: CSARGPGGYEQYF
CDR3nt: TGCAGTGCTAGGGGGCCAGGGGGCTACGAGCAGTACTTC

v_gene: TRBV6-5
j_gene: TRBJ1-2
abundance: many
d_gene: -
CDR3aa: CASSYGADGYTF
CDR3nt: TGTGCCAGCAGTTACGGGGCTGATGGCTACACCTTC

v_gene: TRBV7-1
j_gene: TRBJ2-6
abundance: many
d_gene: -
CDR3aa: CASSSLIPGPGYSGANVLTF
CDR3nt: TGTGCCAGCAGCTCTCTTATACCCGGGCCAGGTTACTCTGGGGCCAACGTCCTGACTTTC

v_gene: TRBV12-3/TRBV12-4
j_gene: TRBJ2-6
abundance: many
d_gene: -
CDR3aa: CASSVRAGANVLTF
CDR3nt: TGTGCCAGCAGTGTCAGGGCTGGGGCCAACGTCCTGACTTTC

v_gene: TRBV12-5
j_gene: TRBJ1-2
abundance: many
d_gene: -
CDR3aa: CASGFDSLIRGYTF
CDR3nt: TGTGCTAGTGGTTTTGACAGCTTGATTCGTGGCTACACCTTC

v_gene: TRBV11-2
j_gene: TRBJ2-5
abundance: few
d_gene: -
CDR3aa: CASSLDLLKETQYF
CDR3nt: TGTGCCAGCAGCTTAGATCTTCTCAAAGAGACCCAGTACTTC

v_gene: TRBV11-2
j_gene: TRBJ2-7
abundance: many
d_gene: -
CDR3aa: CASSLEGRQYEQYF
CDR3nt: TGTGCCAGCAGCTTAGAGGGCAGACAATACGAGCAGTACTTC

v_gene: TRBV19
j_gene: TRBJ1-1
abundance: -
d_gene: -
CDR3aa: CASRGLMNTGAFF
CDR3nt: TGTGCCAGTAGGGGGCTCATGAACACTGGAGCTTTCTTT

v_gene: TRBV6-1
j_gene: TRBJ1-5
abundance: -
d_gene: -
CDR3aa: CASRVYSNQPQPF
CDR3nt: TGTGCCAGCAGGGTGTATAGCAATCAGCCCCAGCCTTTT